The next 9 T cell receptor beta chains were all read from a single sample in a study of shared clonotypes between healthy human individuals. Libraries were prepared by immunoSEQ multiplex PCR; TCRdb keeps only in-frame clonotypes and omits some of them. The sample shows around 600,000 clones, 90% to 95% of them seen only once. CD8 cells classed as naive were CD45RO-negative and positively selected for CCR7, excluding terminally differentiated effector memory CD45RA+ cells. The specimen sequenced was naive CD8+ T cells sorted from blood. Receptor source: a woman aged 25 to 39 in good health.

This clone was found once. The rearrangement links TRBV11-2 to TRBJ2-4; tentatively, D is TRBD2 (6 bases). The germline V gene encodes CDR1 SGHAT and CDR2 FQNNGV. V lost 5 bases, J lost 3 bases, and 20 bases lay in between. The CDR3 contains 17 residues. The CDR3 loop is CASSLPGVLMGKNIQYF. The CDR3 DNA sequence: TGTGCCAGCAGCCTACCGGGAGTATTGATGGGCAAAAACATTCAGTACTTC. Variable domain in full (rest from reference TRBV11-2 and TRBJ2-4): EAGVAQSPRYKIIEKRQSVAFWCNPISGHATLYWYQQILGQGPKLLIQFQNNGVVDDSQLPKDRFSAERLKGVDSTLKIQPAKLEDSAVYLCASSLPGVLMGKNIQYFGAGTRLSVL.

The chain employs TRBV28 and TRBJ2-7; TRBD2 matches 15 bases. The CDR3 has 15 amino acids. With 5 bases clipped from V and 6 bases from J, the junction kept 5 bases outside the gene matches. CDR1 is MDHEN and CDR2 is SYDVKM in the germline V gene. This CDR3 is CASSRTSGREPEQYF. For the CDR3, the DNA is TGTGCCAGCAGTCGGACTAGCGGGAGGGAACCCGAGCAGTACTTC.

This chain joins TRBV27 and TRBJ2-7; D assignment may be TRBD1 or TRBD2 (5 bases each). In germline, CDR1 is MNHEY, CDR2 SMNVEV (reference sequence). V was pared by 4 bases and J by 7 bases, with 14 bases between. The CDR3 covers 13 residues. The CDR3 is CASSSWSGQEQYF. CDR3 in DNA: TGTGCCAGCAGTTCCTGGTCGGGGCAGGAGCAGTACTTC.

J is TRBJ2-5 and V is TRBV28, with D perhaps matching TRBD1 or TRBD2 (6 bases each). The CDR3 is 13 amino acids. V lost 8 bases to trimming and J lost 7 bases, with 17 bases between them. CDR1 and CDR2 (germline): MDHEN, SYDVKM. DNA for the CDR3: TGTGCCAGCTCCCTAGCCGAGGGGGGGACCCAGTACTTC. It specifies CASSLAEGGTQYF.

The chain links TRBV27 to TRBJ2-5; the match to TRBD1 covers 8 bases. Gene TRBJ2-7 matches the end of the DNA better, so the J call may be wrong. Germline values: CDR1 MNHEY, CDR2 SMNVEV (reference sequence). This CDR3 is 14 amino acids long. The CDR3 DNA is TGTGCCAGCAGCTCAATGGACAGGGCTTACGAGCAGTACTTC. It translates to CASSSMDRAYEQYF.

The chain employs TRBV27 and TRBJ2-1, with 10 bases fitting TRBD2. From germline, CDR1 is MNHEY and CDR2 SMNVEV (reference sequence). The CDR3 extends over 13 amino acids. The CDR3 nucleotides read TGTTCCGTCAGCGGGAGGGCCTTCGATGAGCAGTTCTTC. Translation: CSVSGRAFDEQFF.

The genes are TRBV5-4 and TRBJ2-4, with TRBD1 matching 9 bases. In germline, CDR1 is SGHNT, CDR2 YYREEE (reference sequence). This CDR3 is 16 amino acids long. The ends lost 0 bases at V and 6 bases at J; junction bases unmatched: 7. The CDR3 coding sequence is TGTGCCAGCAGCTTGGTTGTGGGACAGGGAACAAACATTCAGTACTTC. It is translated as CASSLVVGQGTNIQYF.

The chain has TRBV5-4 and TRBJ2-3; TRBD2 matches at 8 bases. This CDR3 is 14 amino acids long. The V gene end was trimmed by 0 bases and the J gene end by 6 bases; junction bases not matched to a gene: 3. Germline assignment: CDR1 SGHNT and CDR2 YYREEE (reference sequence). As DNA, the CDR3 is TGTGCCAGCAGCTTGGGAGCTAGCGGGGATACGCAGTATTTT. Translating it yields CASSLGASGDTQYF.

The chain couples TRBV29-1 to TRBJ1-2; 8 bases map to TRBD1. V dropped 0 bases and J dropped 4; count of bases not matched to a gene: 13. The CDR3 is 17 amino acids. CDR1 SQVTM and CDR2 ANQGSEA come from the germline V gene. CDR3 residues: CSVEDQGQGIPSYGYTF. The CDR3 nucleotides read TGCAGCGTTGAAGATCAAGGACAGGGAATCCCTTCCTATGGCTACACCTTC.